The clone carrying this T cell receptor (beta chain) was counted at least ten times. CDR3-region Arm-PCR and iRepertoire HTBI primers produced the TCR beta libraries. TCRdb called the multiplex PCR reads again in MiXCR, with one record for every CDR3 protein. The sample yields hundreds of thousands of distinct CDR3 sequences, roughly 17% seen once. V lost 6 bases and J 0 bases, leaving 12 bases between the germline ends. CDR3 length: 14 amino acids. Germline V gene lookup returns CDR1 DFQATT and CDR2 SNEGSKA (reference sequence). This specimen belongs to a study of regulatory T cells in long-lasting Graves disease. Time point described: newly diagnosed GD, antithyroid drugs for less than 3 months. PBMCs provided the RNA from which the TCR library was made. The same data also contributed to another study, on T cells in Graves' hyperthyroidism and ophthalmopathy.

Sequenced material: peripheral blood mononuclear cells (PBMCs), taken at new diagnosis, from a patient treated with antithyroid drugs. The clonotype was recovered from a young woman with Graves disease. V usage is TRBV20-1 and J usage is TRBJ2-1, with a tentative D call TRBD1 (5 bases). This CDR3 reads CSATYQGSYNEQFF. In nucleotides, the CDR3 is TGCAGTGCGACCTACCAGGGCTCCTACAATGAGCAGTTCTTC.